The TCR beta chain described here comes from a study of blood T cell repertoires in COVID-19. About the study: The samples span acute and convalescent COVID-19 from the United States, Italy and Spain. T cells, B-cell-depleted T cells, or PBMCs provided the cDNA or gDNA that served as material.

With V trimmed by 4 bases and J by 8 bases, 10 bases remained unmatched. CDR1 and CDR2 (germline): SGHRS, YFSETQ. This CDR3 is 16 amino acids long. Per the original data handling: Counts of nucleated cells, estimated from reference gene primer amplification, were obtained. Here immunoSEQ multiplex PCR was the method, and the copy in TCRdb shows in-frame clones only, minus some. That table furnishes V, J and clone size, whereas the DNA furnished D and trimming. The sample has approximately 270,000 clones, approximately 85% seen once; the top ten hold approximately 10%. Remarks on this clone: Different DNA sequences within this sample yield the same CDR3.

V gene TRBV5-1 combines with J gene TRBJ1-4; TRBD1 matches at 11 bases. Material: peripheral blood. This TCR was sampled from a woman between 70 and 85 years old with acute or convalescent COVID-19. CDR3 nucleotide sequence: TGCGCCAGCAGCCCCGGGACAGGGGGGTTGGAGGAAAAACTGTTTTTT. The encoded protein is CASSPGTGGLEEKLFF.